Each of the 10 T cell receptor beta chains below was sequenced from the same sample in a study of blood T cell repertoires in COVID-19. The assay was immunoSEQ multiplex PCR, and TCRdb's table has in-frame clones only and misses some. The table lists approximately 200,000 clones, approximately 80% of them singletons. The sequenced material came from PBMCs or T cells enriched from blood (not recorded which). The source is a man aged 60 to 75 who had recovered from COVID-19.

The gene calls are TRBV7-9 and TRBJ1-1, with D possibly being TRBD1 (6 bases). The CDR3 runs to 16 residues. V lost 1 base and J lost 3, with 15 bases in between. Germline-derived CDR1 and CDR2 are SEHNR and FQNEAQ (reference sequence). Here the CDR3 DNA reads TGTGCCAGCAGCTTAGGATCCGGGACATACCACACTGAAGCTTTCTTT. Amino acids: CASSLGSGTYHTEAFF.

This chain links TRBV6-1 with TRBJ1-1, with D perhaps matching TRBD1 (6 bases). The CDR3 totals 15 residues. Germline CDR1 reads MNHNS; CDR2 reads SASEGT. Between the trimmed V and J ends, which lost 3 bases and 0 bases, there was a span of 11 bases. For the CDR3, the DNA is TGTGCCAGCAGTGAGGACAGCCGATTGAACACTGAAGCTTTCTTT. Its protein is CASSEDSRLNTEAFF.

The chain couples TRBV3-1 (or the pseudogene TRBV3-2) to TRBJ1-4; possibly TRBD1 for D (6 bases). The CDR3 has 17 amino acids. Germline V gene sequence: CDR1 LGHDT, CDR2 YNNKEL (reference sequence). Trimming shortened V by 1 base and J by 0 bases, and 12 bases separated the two germline ends. The CDR3 bases are TGTGCCAGCAGCCAAGGGGAGACAGGTGCAACTAATGAAAAACTGTTTTTT. Residues: CASSQGETGATNEKLFF.

The chain has TRBV9 and TRBJ1-2; weak D call: TRBD1 (5 bases). Trimming left V 0 bases short and J 4 bases short, with 13 bases between. This CDR3 spans 15 amino acids. CDR1 SGDLS and CDR2 YYNGEE come from the germline V gene. CDR3 bases: TGTGCCAGCAGCGTAGCCCCCGAGACAGCCTATGGCTACACCTTC. It specifies CASSVAPETAYGYTF.

In this sample, this clone turned up a few times. The J gene is TRBJ1-3, the V gene TRBV7-6; D possibly corresponds to TRBD1 (6 bases). The CDR3 loop spans 15 amino acids. CDR1 SGHVS and CDR2 FNYEAQ come from the germline V gene. Trimming took 4 bases from V and 0 from J, leaving 10 bases between them. Here the CDR3 reads CASSSWGPSGNTIYF. The CDR3 DNA follows: TGTGCCAGCAGCTCTTGGGGGCCCTCTGGAAACACCATATATTTT.

The chain's CDR3 is CASSLAGGVGTEAFF. The CDR3 nucleotides are TGCGCCAGCAGCTTGGCCGGGGGGGTTGGAACTGAAGCTTTCTTT. The gene calls are TRBV5-1 and TRBJ1-1, with D tentatively TRBD1 (5 bases). The CDR3 has 15 residues. V dropped 0 bases and J dropped 5 bases, with 14 bases sitting between them. Germline lookup yields CDR1 SGHRS and CDR2 YFSETQ.

CDR3 sequence (DNA): TGTGCCAGCAGCCAAGATGGCAGCGACCGCACAGATACGCAGTATTTT. This gives the protein CASSQDGSDRTDTQYF. The gene calls are TRBV4-2 and TRBJ2-3; D unresolved. Between the trimmed V and J ends, which lost 0 bases and 1 base, there was a span of 11 bases. Germline V gives CDR1 LGHNA, CDR2 YNFKEQ. This CDR3 contains 16 residues.

The chain employs TRBV25-1 and TRBJ2-7, with 8 nucleotides matching TRBD1. The CDR3 extends over 14 amino acids. V shed 5 bases, J shed 4 bases, and the junction held 7 bases outside the gene matches. Germline V gene sequence: CDR1 MGHDK, CDR2 SYGVNS. Written as DNA, the CDR3 is TGTGCCAGCAGTCCAGGGGGCAGGGTTTACGAGCAGTACTTC. Its protein is CASSPGGRVYEQYF.

The rearrangement uses TRBV29-1 and TRBJ2-3; tentative D call: TRBD1 (5 bases). Germline CDR1 and CDR2: SQVTM and ANQGSEA. The V end lost 4 bases, the J end lost 6 bases, and 20 bases lay between the germline ends. This CDR3 is 15 amino acids long. Written as DNA, the CDR3 is TGCAGCGTTGGGTTGGGCAGGGAAGTTTCTGATACGCAGTATTTT. Translating it yields CSVGLGREVSDTQYF.

The V gene is TRBV7-2, the J gene TRBJ1-3; 7 bases fit TRBD1. CDR1 and CDR2 (germline): SGHTA, FQGNSA. This CDR3 contains 15 residues. V lost 3 bases to trimming and J lost 0 bases; unmatched junction nucleotides: 2. The CDR3 DNA is TGTGCCAGCAGCTTGGGACAGTCCTCTGGAAACACCATATATTTT. This gives the protein CASSLGQSSGNTIYF. The full variable domain, its missing parts supplied by reference TRBV7-2 and TRBJ1-3, is GAGVSQSPSNKVTEKGKDVELRCDPISGHTALYWYRQSLGQGLEFLIYFQGNSAPDKSGLPSDRFSAERTGGSVSTLTIQRTQQEDSAVYLCASSLGQSSGNTIYFGEGSWLTVV.